The 30 T cell receptor beta chains listed next were all sequenced from one sample in a study of control samples from healthy donors and cancer patients. Produced via immunoSEQ multiplex PCR; TCRdb's table is partial and in-frame only. The table lists around 200,000 clones, roughly 94% of them singletons. What was sequenced was blood. Receptors originate from a man aged 50 to 59 in good health.

The chain joins TRBV7-3 to TRBJ2-2; 11 bases fit TRBD2. V was clipped by 2 bases and J by 7 bases; unmatched bases: 6. Germline V gives CDR1 SGHTA, CDR2 FQGTGA. The CDR3 spans 16 residues. CDR3 sequence: CASSLGLAGGVGELFF. The CDR3 bases are TGTGCCAGCAGCTTAGGGCTAGCGGGGGGCGTCGGGGAGCTGTTTTTT.

CDR3 amino acids: CASREQGLNYGYTF. As DNA, the CDR3 is TGTGCCAGCAGGGAACAGGGTCTCAACTATGGCTACACCTTC. V is TRBV2 and J is TRBJ1-2; D possibly corresponds to TRBD1 (6 bases). Germline lookup yields CDR1 SNHLY and CDR2 FYNNEI. The CDR3 totals 14 residues. The V end was cut by 6 bases, the J end by 2 bases, with 13 bases between. The whole variable domain, filled in from reference TRBV2 and TRBJ1-2, reads EPEVTQTPSHQVTQMGQEVILRCVPISNHLYFYWYRQILGQKVEFLVSFYNNEISEKSEIFDDQFSVERPDGSNFTLKIRSTKLEDSAMYFCASREQGLNYGYTFGSGTRLTVV.

This clone has just one count. The CDR3 loop reads CASSGVGLATIYF. DNA of the CDR3: TGTGCCAGTAGTGGCGTGGGGCTCGCGACCATATATTTT. The chain couples TRBV19 to TRBJ1-3, with D possibly being TRBD1 (5 bases). V was shortened by 5 bases and J by 10 bases, with 15 bases between the two germline ends. The germline V gene encodes CDR1 LNHDA and CDR2 SQIVND (reference sequence). This CDR3 has 13 amino acids.

The rearrangement links TRBV3-1 (or the pseudogene TRBV3-2) to TRBJ1-1; a weak D match, TRBD1 (5 bases). This CDR3 region has 16 residues. Trimming took 0 bases from V and 5 from J, leaving 16 bases between them. The germline V gene has CDR1 LGHDT and CDR2 YNNKEL (reference sequence). Here the CDR3 DNA reads TGTGCCAGCAGCCAAGATGGGGAGGGACGGTTTACTGAAGCTTTCTTT. It yields the protein CASSQDGEGRFTEAFF.

The chain links TRBV27 to TRBJ1-1; 10 nucleotides agree with TRBD1. This CDR3 is built from 15 residues. The J segment lost 4 bases and the V segment lost 4 bases, leaving 6 bases of the junction unmatched. The germline CDR1 and CDR2 sequences are MNHEY and SMNVEV (reference sequence). CDR3 DNA sequence: TGTGCCAGCAGTTCCGACAGGGGGCGCGGCACTGAAGCTTTCTTT. This encodes CASSSDRGRGTEAFF.

The chain combines TRBV28 with TRBJ2-2; 10 bases are a match to TRBD1. Per the germline V gene, CDR1 is MDHEN and CDR2 is SYDVKM. The CDR3 totals 14 residues. V was pared by 10 bases and J by 3 bases, with 5 bases of the junction left unmatched. CDR3 residues: CATGQGGHTGELFF. CDR3 coding DNA: TGTGCCACCGGACAGGGGGGTCACACCGGGGAGCTGTTTTTT.

The chain recombines TRBV5-1 with TRBJ1-4; no firm D call. CDR1 and CDR2 (germline): SGHRS, YFSETQ. V was shortened by 0 bases and J by 4 bases, with 10 bases between the two germline ends. There are 15 residues in the CDR3. CDR3 residues: CASSLGRQLNEKLFF. Written as DNA, the CDR3 is TGCGCCAGCAGCTTGGGTCGCCAGCTTAATGAAAAACTGTTTTTT.

J is TRBJ1-1 and V is TRBV4-2, with no clear D. Trimming cost V 4 bases and J 0 bases, with 9 bases left between them. Germline V lookup: CDR1 LGHNA, CDR2 YNFKEQ. This CDR3 is 14 amino acids long. For the CDR3, the DNA is TGTGCCAGCAGCCCCCGGATTTTGAACACTGAAGCTTTCTTT. Protein sequence: CASSPRILNTEAFF.

This clone showed up just once. V usage is TRBV2 and J usage is TRBJ1-5, with 7 bases that match TRBD1. The CDR3 is 14 amino acids. J was trimmed by 3 bases and V by 5 bases; bases with no gene match: 4. Per the germline V gene, CDR1 is SNHLY and CDR2 is FYNNEI. This CDR3 is CASSKGTDNQPQHF. The CDR3 coding sequence is TGTGCCAGCAGTAAAGGGACAGACAATCAGCCCCAGCATTTT.

The rearrangement links TRBV5-6 to TRBJ1-2; tentative D call: TRBD1 (5 bases). The CDR3 is 15 residues long. With 3 bases removed from V and 4 bases from J, the gap between germline ends came to 16 bases. CDR1 SGHDT and CDR2 YYEEEE come from the germline V gene. The CDR3 loop reads CASSSSRALGYGYTF. As DNA, the CDR3 is TGTGCCAGCAGCTCGTCCAGGGCTCTGGGCTATGGCTACACCTTC.

The chain recombines TRBV6-2 or TRBV6-3 with TRBJ2-7, with 9 bases aligning to TRBD1. The CDR3 spans 15 residues. The germline CDR1 and CDR2 sequences are MNHEY and SVGEGT. V shed 5 bases, J shed 2 bases, and the junction held 7 bases outside the gene matches. For the CDR3, the DNA is TGTGCCAGCAGTCGAGCGGGACAGGGCACCTACGAGCAGTACTTC. Translation: CASSRAGQGTYEQYF.

V usage is TRBV19 and J usage is TRBJ1-5; TRBD1 matches at 11 bases. The CDR3 sequence is 15 residues long. With V trimmed by 5 bases and J by 6 bases, 6 bases remained unmatched. Germline assignment: CDR1 LNHDA and CDR2 SQIVND (reference sequence). CDR3 DNA sequence: TGTGCCAGTAGTCCCGGACAGGGGGCGAGTCAGCCCCAGCATTTT. Amino acids: CASSPGQGASQPQHF.

V usage is TRBV7-9 and J usage is TRBJ1-4; 10 nucleotides line up with TRBD1. The CDR3 length is 14 residues. The germline gives CDR1 SEHNR, CDR2 FQNEAQ (reference sequence). With V trimmed by 4 bases and J by 8 bases, 4 bases remained unmatched. CDR3 amino acids: CASSSTGGVEKLFF. The CDR3 DNA follows: TGTGCCAGCAGCTCGACAGGGGGCGTCGAAAAACTGTTTTTT.

The J gene is TRBJ2-3, the V gene TRBV5-1, with a tentative D call TRBD2 (7 bases). The CDR3 loop spans 16 amino acids. Trimming pared 3 bases from V and 1 base from J, leaving 15 bases between. The germline V gene has CDR1 SGHRS and CDR2 YFSETQ. CDR3 amino acids: CASSYGGGDGTDTQYF. The CDR3 DNA sequence: TGCGCCAGCAGCTACGGAGGGGGGGACGGCACAGATACGCAGTATTTT. The full variable domain, rest sourced from reference TRBV5-1 and TRBJ2-3, is KAGVTQTPRYLIKTRGQQVTLSCSPISGHRSVSWYQQTPGQGLQFLFEYFSETQRNKGNFPGRFSGRQFSNSRSEMNVSTLELGDSALYLCASSYGGGDGTDTQYFGPGTRLTVL.

J is TRBJ1-1 and V is TRBV7-5. TRBV7-5 represents a pseudogene. This CDR3 region has 13 residues. The DNA for the CDR3 is TGTGTCAGAAGCTATACATTGGGAACTGAAGCTTTCTTT. Amino acid sequence: CVRSYTLGTEAFF.

As for this clone: This specimen includes other DNA sequences encoding the same CDR3. V gene TRBV9 combines with J gene TRBJ1-6, with TRBD1 as a possible D gene (5 bases). The ends were cut back, 4 bases at V and 4 bases at J, with 15 bases in the middle. The CDR3 runs to 16 residues. Germline V gives CDR1 SGDLS, CDR2 YYNGEE. CDR3 in amino acids: CASSNLGAGYNSPLHF. The CDR3 nucleotides are TGTGCCAGCAGCAATTTAGGGGCGGGGTATAATTCACCCCTCCACTTT.

Notes on this clone: Other DNA sequences within the sample encode an identical CDR3. The V call is TRBV7-2, the J call TRBJ1-1, with TRBD1 as a possible D gene (5 bases). Trimming stripped 0 bases from V and 5 bases from J, with 7 bases between. There are 13 residues in the CDR3. Germline V gene sequence: CDR1 SGHTA, CDR2 FQGNSA. The CDR3 nucleotides read TGTGCCAGCAGCTTAGCGGGGGTAACTGAAGCTTTCTTT. Its protein product is CASSLAGVTEAFF.

The chain joins TRBV5-1 to TRBJ2-2; D is tentatively TRBD1 or TRBD2 (5 bases each). This CDR3 has 14 residues. The V end was cut by 8 bases, the J end by 1 base, with 12 bases between. From germline, CDR1 is SGHRS and CDR2 YFSETQ. The CDR3 DNA follows: TGCGCCAGTGCCGGGACGGTGAACACCGGGGAGCTGTTTTTT. Amino acid sequence: CASAGTVNTGELFF.

CDR3 residues: CASLRGYNEQFF. The CDR3 nucleotides read TGTGCCAGCTTGAGGGGCTACAATGAGCAGTTCTTC. V usage is TRBV28 and J usage is TRBJ2-1; possibly TRBD1 or TRBD2 for D (5 bases each). The germline V gene encodes CDR1 MDHEN and CDR2 SYDVKM. This CDR3 contains 12 residues. V lost 8 bases and J 3 bases, leaving 8 bases between the germline ends.

The V call is TRBV24-1, the J call TRBJ2-7; D not resolved. The germline gives CDR1 KGHDR, CDR2 SFDVKD. The CDR3 sequence is 16 residues long. Trimming pared 4 bases from V and 6 bases from J, leaving 21 bases between. The CDR3 DNA is TGTGCCACCAGTGACCCTACTTTGGGCTATTCAGGCGAGCAGTACTTC. Its translation is CATSDPTLGYSGEQYF.

This clone was observed once. The chain links TRBV12-2 to TRBJ1-5. TRBV12-2 counts as a pseudogene. This CDR3 is 12 amino acids long. CDR3 region: CASNAAEQPQHF. Written as DNA, the CDR3 is TGTGCAAGTAACGCGGCCGAGCAGCCCCAGCATTTT.

V is TRBV11-1 and J is TRBJ2-2; D gene unclear. Germline V lookup: CDR1 SGHAT, CDR2 FQDESV (reference sequence). Trimming pared 0 bases from V and 7 bases from J, leaving 0 bases between. CDR3 length equals 11 residues. The CDR3 here is CASSLAGELFF. In DNA form, the CDR3 reads TGTGCCAGCAGCTTAGCCGGGGAGCTGTTTTTT.

The chain has TRBV18 and TRBJ1-5; 9 bases map to TRBD1. This CDR3 contains 15 residues. In germline, CDR1 is KGHSH, CDR2 LQKENI. V was pared by 4 bases and J by 3 bases, with 4 bases of the junction left unmatched. Here the CDR3 reads CASSLGTGNNQPQHF. In DNA form, the CDR3 reads TGTGCCAGCTCACTAGGGACAGGGAACAATCAGCCCCAGCATTTT.

The chain carries TRBV5-1 and TRBJ2-1, with TRBD1 as a possible D gene (6 bases). Deletions cut 7 bases from V and 7 bases from J, with 18 bases between. CDR1 is SGHRS and CDR2 is YFSETQ in the germline V gene. The CDR3 has 14 amino acids. CDR3 DNA: TGCGCCAGCTACCTCGGCAGGGGAAGGAATGAGCAGTTCTTC. It specifies CASYLGRGRNEQFF.

CDR3 residues: CASSLWTSGGSTDTQYF. For the CDR3, the DNA is TGTGCCAGCAGTTTATGGACTAGCGGGGGGAGCACAGATACGCAGTATTTT. The rearrangement joins TRBV28 to TRBJ2-3, with 13 positions matching TRBD2. This CDR3 contains 17 residues. Germline values: CDR1 MDHEN, CDR2 SYDVKM. V gave up 0 bases and J gave up 0 bases; unmatched junction bases: 0.

The genes are TRBV10-3 and TRBJ1-5; 9 bases agree with TRBD1. The CDR3 extends over 13 amino acids. V lost 10 bases, J lost 5 bases, and 6 bases stayed unmatched. The V gene's germline CDR1 is ENHRY and CDR2 SYGVKD. The CDR3 DNA sequence: TGTGCCACCGGGACAGGGCTGGATCAGCCCCAGCATTTT. As protein: CATGTGLDQPQHF.

CDR3 region: CASSPTPVGNTIYF. The DNA for the CDR3 is TGTGCCAGCTCACCTACCCCTGTTGGAAACACCATATATTTT. The gene calls are TRBV18 and TRBJ1-3; D ambiguous. This CDR3 spans 14 amino acids. Germline V gives CDR1 KGHSH, CDR2 LQKENI. V shed 3 bases and J shed 3 bases, with 9 bases lying between them.

The rearrangement links TRBV7-2 to TRBJ1-1; unclear D gene. V gave up 1 base and J gave up 7 bases, with 10 bases separating them. Germline lookup yields CDR1 SGHTA and CDR2 FQGNSA. This CDR3 is 13 amino acids long. CDR3 in amino acids: CASSLGIVSEAFF. CDR3 nucleotides: TGTGCCAGCAGCTTAGGGATAGTTAGTGAAGCTTTCTTT.

The gene calls are TRBV21-1 and TRBJ2-1; the D segment call TRBD2 is taken from the table without a DNA check. TRBV21-1 is deemed a pseudogene. CDR3 length: 12 amino acids. The DNA of the CDR3 is TGTGCCAGCAGCAAGCGGAGCAAGGAGCAGTTCTTC. Its translation is CASSKRSKEQFF.

The rearrangement joins TRBV6-5 to TRBJ2-3; TRBD2 matches at 8 bases. The V gene end was trimmed by 2 bases and the J gene end by 4 bases; junction bases not matched to a gene: 5. The CDR3 is 15 residues long. Germline CDR1 and CDR2: MNHEY and SVGAGI. The CDR3 coding sequence is TGTGCCAGCAGTTACCTGCGGGGGGCCCCAGATACGCAGTATTTT. This translates into CASSYLRGAPDTQYF.